These 28 T cell receptor beta chains were all obtained from the same sample, sequenced in a study of blood T cell repertoires in COVID-19. Generated by immunoSEQ multiplex PCR, the TCRdb table keeps only in-frame clones and is missing some. The profile shows 200,000 to 300,000 clones, around 81% of them singletons. Sequencing used peripheral blood. The receptor source for this set is a woman over 75 with COVID-19, enrolled during active disease.

This clone was recorded once. This sequence joins TRBV18 and TRBJ2-1; maybe TRBD2 (5 bases). The CDR3 totals 12 residues. Germline V CDR1 and CDR2: KGHSH, LQKENI. Trimming took off 5 bases at V and 10 bases at J, with 12 bases between the two ends. The CDR3 protein is CASSTDSGEQFF. Written as DNA, the CDR3 is TGTGCCAGCTCAACGGACTCTGGGGAGCAGTTCTTC.

The V and J genes are TRBV19 and TRBJ1-2; weak D call: TRBD1 (5 bases). The V and J ends lost 4 bases and 4 bases respectively, with 16 bases between them. CDR1 LNHDA and CDR2 SQIVND come from the germline V gene (reference sequence). The CDR3 is made up of 15 amino acids. The CDR3 protein is CASSRSGDGSYGYTF. CDR3 nucleotides: TGTGCCAGTAGTAGAAGCGGGGACGGGAGCTATGGCTACACCTTC.

This chain connects TRBV19 to TRBJ1-6, with D tentatively TRBD1 (6 bases). The V end was cut by 5 bases, the J end by 6 bases, with 14 bases between. CDR1 and CDR2 from the germline V gene are LNHDA and SQIVND (reference sequence). CDR3 length: 15 residues. The CDR3 loop is CASSSHRAGNSPLHF. CDR3 coding DNA: TGTGCCAGTAGTTCTCACAGGGCGGGTAATTCACCCCTCCACTTT.

This chain uses TRBV7-2 with TRBJ2-7; 8 bases map to TRBD1. Losses at the gene ends were 4 bases for V and 1 base for J; bases not matched to a gene: 9. Germline loops: CDR1 SGHTA, CDR2 FQGNSA. The CDR3 is 16 amino acids. The CDR3 DNA follows: TGTGCCAGCAGCTCCACTAGAGACAGGGGATCCTACGAGCAGTACTTC. Protein sequence: CASSSTRDRGSYEQYF.

CDR3 loop: CAVAEGSEQYF. The CDR3 DNA reads as TGTGCAGTGGCTGAGGGAAGCGAGCAGTACTTC. The chain is built from TRBV6-5 and TRBJ2-7; weak D call: TRBD2 (5 bases). Germline loops: CDR1 MNHEY, CDR2 SVGAGI. The CDR3 runs 11 residues.

The J gene is TRBJ2-7, the V gene TRBV6-5, with 8 bases identical to TRBD1. The CDR3 extends over 13 amino acids. J lost 2 bases, V lost 7 bases, and 4 bases had no gene match. Per germline, CDR1 MNHEY and CDR2 SVGAGI. The CDR3 reads CASKRTGTYEQYF. In DNA, the CDR3 is TGTGCCAGCAAGCGGACAGGGACCTACGAGCAGTACTTC.

This clone occurred once. The chain has TRBV3-1 (or the pseudogene TRBV3-2) and TRBJ1-2; D may be TRBD1 (6 bases). The CDR3 loop spans 14 amino acids. Germline-derived CDR1 and CDR2 are LGHDT and YNNKEL (reference sequence). V shed 1 base and J shed 8 bases, with 14 bases lying between them. The CDR3 loop is CASSQAGGAGGYTF. The CDR3 bases are TGTGCCAGCAGCCAAGCCGGGGGGGCGGGAGGCTACACCTTC.

This chain uses TRBV18 with TRBJ2-3; 8 bases match TRBD1. The germline CDR1 and CDR2 sequences are KGHSH and LQKENI. The CDR3 sequence is 15 residues long. The J segment lost 5 bases and the V segment lost 3 bases, leaving 7 bases of the junction unmatched. CDR3 residues: CASSPFGQGVDTQYF. Written as DNA, the CDR3 is TGTGCCAGCTCACCTTTCGGACAGGGAGTAGATACGCAGTATTTT.

The V gene is TRBV9, the J gene TRBJ2-3; perhaps TRBD1 as D (6 bases). V was shortened by 0 bases and J by 3 bases, with 8 bases between the two germline ends. The CDR3 covers 14 residues. Germline CDR1 is SGDLS and CDR2 is YYNGEE. Here the CDR3 DNA reads TGTGCCAGCAGCGTAGAACAGGGTACAGATACGCAGTATTTT. Translating gives CASSVEQGTDTQYF.

This chain joins TRBV6-2 or TRBV6-3 and TRBJ1-2; D may be TRBD1 (5 bases). Germline assignment: CDR1 MNHEY and CDR2 SVGEGT. The V end lost 4 bases, the J end lost 7 bases, and 16 bases lay between the germline ends. The CDR3 totals 14 residues. Here the CDR3 reads CASSWDYSRGGYTF. The CDR3 nucleotides are TGTGCCAGCAGTTGGGACTACTCGAGGGGTGGCTACACCTTC.

The genes are TRBV19 and TRBJ1-6; D is unresolved. The V and J ends lost 0 bases and 7 bases respectively, with 16 bases between them. Germline V gene lookup returns CDR1 LNHDA and CDR2 SQIVND (reference sequence). The CDR3 sequence is 17 residues long. The CDR3 region has the DNA TGTGCCAGTAGTATAGACCTTCGCCGGGGTTTGAATTCACCCCTCCACTTT. Its translation is CASSIDLRRGLNSPLHF.

This chain links TRBV13 with TRBJ2-2; the D gene is possibly TRBD2 (6 bases). This CDR3 is built from 12 residues. The V end was cut by 6 bases, the J end by 8 bases, with 10 bases between. Germline lookup yields CDR1 PRHDT and CDR2 FYEKMQ (reference sequence). The CDR3 DNA follows: TGTGCCAGCAGGGTGGCGGGAGGGGAGCTGTTTTTT. Translated: CASRVAGGELFF.

This clone was detected only once. The chain joins TRBV30 to TRBJ1-3; the D is unclear. Germline loops: CDR1 GTSNPN, CDR2 SVGIG (reference sequence). V lost 0 bases to trimming and J lost 4 bases, with 13 bases between them. The CDR3 has 15 residues. The CDR3, as DNA: TGTGCCTGGAGTGTATCCCGGGGATTAGGAAACACCATATATTTT. Translating it yields CAWSVSRGLGNTIYF.

J is TRBJ1-5 and V is TRBV5-8; tentatively, D is TRBD1 (5 bases). The CDR3 loop spans 16 amino acids. CDR1 and CDR2 from the germline V gene are SGHTS and YDEGEE. V lost 2 bases and J 6 bases, leaving 18 bases between the germline ends. The CDR3 sequence: CASSFRGVTGPQPQHF. CDR3 nucleotide sequence: TGTGCCAGCAGCTTTCGTGGGGTAACAGGTCCTCAGCCCCAGCATTTT.

This chain uses TRBV24-1 with TRBJ2-3; 11 bases fit TRBD2. Germline loops: CDR1 KGHDR, CDR2 SFDVKD. Trimming at V came to 4 bases and at J to 3 bases, leaving 5 bases not matched to a gene. The CDR3 has 16 residues. CDR3 sequence (DNA): TGTGCCACCAGTGACCCTACTAGCGGGAGAACAGATACGCAGTATTTT. It encodes CATSDPTSGRTDTQYF.

The V call is TRBV24-1, the J call TRBJ1-2; D is undetermined. The germline V gene encodes CDR1 KGHDR and CDR2 SFDVKD. Trimming removed 3 bases at V and 8 bases at J, with 12 bases between. There are 13 residues in the CDR3. The CDR3 DNA reads as TGTGCCACCAGTGATCTACCGAATTCCGGCTACACCTTC. The encoded protein is CATSDLPNSGYTF.

The chain is built from TRBV19 and TRBJ1-5, with D perhaps TRBD1 (6 bases). V gave up 9 bases and J gave up 5 bases, with 14 bases separating them. Germline V gene data show CDR1 as LNHDA and CDR2 as SQIVND (reference sequence). This CDR3 region has 13 residues. In DNA form, the CDR3 reads TGTGCCAGCGCAACAGGGAGCTATCAGCCCCAGCATTTT. As protein: CASATGSYQPQHF.

The chain links TRBV11-2 to TRBJ2-1, with a weak D call TRBD1 (6 bases). Per germline, CDR1 SGHAT and CDR2 FQNNGV. This CDR3 has 15 amino acids. Trimming stripped 6 bases from V and 1 base from J, with 13 bases between. CDR3 bases: TGTGCCAGCAGGGTAGGGGGTGTATCCTACAATGAGCAGTTCTTC. This codes for CASRVGGVSYNEQFF.

The rearrangement uses TRBV27 and TRBJ2-3, with a possible D match to TRBD2 (7 bases). The CDR3 sequence is 16 residues long. Trimming shortened V by 2 bases and J by 1 base, and 13 bases separated the two germline ends. Germline V gene lookup returns CDR1 MNHEY and CDR2 SMNVEV (reference sequence). The CDR3 spells CASSLGRGGRTDTQYF. The DNA of the CDR3 is TGTGCCAGCAGTTTAGGAAGGGGGGGCCGCACAGATACGCAGTATTTT.

The rearrangement links TRBV5-1 to TRBJ2-7; no reliable D call. Trimming took 5 bases from V and 3 from J, leaving 9 bases between them. CDR3 length equals 12 residues. The V gene's germline CDR1 is SGHRS and CDR2 YFSETQ. The CDR3 nucleotides are TGCGCCAGCAGAAAATCAGGCTACGAGCAGTACTTC. Amino acids: CASRKSGYEQYF.

This clone showed up just once. V usage is TRBV5-8 and J usage is TRBJ1-5; 7 nucleotides line up with TRBD1. The V gene end was trimmed by 5 bases and the J gene end by 2 bases; junction bases not matched to a gene: 4. The CDR3 sequence is 14 residues long. Germline CDR1 SGHTS, CDR2 YDEGEE. DNA of the CDR3: TGTGCCAGCAGTTACAGGGGTCGCAATCAGCCCCAGCATTTT. Translating gives CASSYRGRNQPQHF.

V gene TRBV3-1 (or the pseudogene TRBV3-2) combines with J gene TRBJ2-7; possible D gene TRBD2, 6 bases. V lost 0 bases and J lost 5, with 11 bases in between. The germline V gene encodes CDR1 LGHDT and CDR2 YNNKEL (reference sequence). This CDR3 is built from 14 residues. CDR3 in amino acids: CASSQDGGLHEQYF. The CDR3 bases are TGTGCCAGCAGCCAAGATGGAGGGCTCCACGAGCAGTACTTC.

The chain carries TRBV7-2 and TRBJ2-1, with 8 positions matching TRBD2. The CDR3 length is 14 residues. Germline V CDR1 and CDR2: SGHTA, FQGNSA. V dropped 3 bases and J dropped 6; count of bases not matched to a gene: 4. The CDR3 here is CASSLAGGINEQFF. CDR3 nucleotide sequence: TGTGCCAGCAGCTTGGCGGGAGGCATCAATGAGCAGTTCTTC.

This sequence joins TRBV7-2 and TRBJ2-5; TRBD2 is a possible D gene (5 bases). Germline assignment: CDR1 SGHTA and CDR2 FQGNSA. This CDR3 is built from 15 residues. V gave up 7 bases and J gave up 1 base, with 16 bases separating them. CDR3 in amino acids: CASTQNGLIQETQYF. In DNA form, the CDR3 reads TGTGCCAGCACCCAGAACGGACTGATCCAAGAGACCCAGTACTTC.

With respect to this clone: Other DNA sequences within the sample encode an identical CDR3. This sequence joins TRBV30 and TRBJ1-2, with a possible D match to TRBD1 (5 bases). Germline V gene lookup returns CDR1 GTSNPN and CDR2 SVGIG (reference sequence). V was clipped by 2 bases and J by 7 bases, with 11 bases between them. The CDR3 is made up of 12 amino acids. CDR3 in amino acids: CAWSPGLLGYTF. The DNA for the CDR3 is TGTGCCTGGAGTCCGGGACTTCTTGGCTACACCTTC.

The chain is built from TRBV27 and TRBJ1-1; 8 bases agree with TRBD1. CDR3 length: 14 amino acids. V shed 3 bases and J 7 bases; nucleotides not matched to a gene: 7. CDR1 and CDR2 from the germline V gene are MNHEY and SMNVEV (reference sequence). The CDR3 DNA follows: TGTGCCAGCAGTTTCTTCAGGGGGCAAGGTGAAGCTTTCTTT. Protein: CASSFFRGQGEAFF.

V is TRBV13 and J is TRBJ2-1; D might be TRBD1 (6 bases). This CDR3 spans 16 amino acids. Germline V gene data show CDR1 as PRHDT and CDR2 as FYEKMQ (reference sequence). Deletions cut 6 bases from V and 2 bases from J, with 17 bases between. CDR3: CASSPTGKGAYNEQFF. The CDR3 region has the DNA TGTGCCAGCAGTCCAACAGGGAAGGGTGCCTACAATGAGCAGTTCTTC. Complete variable domain (other parts from reference TRBV13 and TRBJ2-1): AAGVIQSPRHLIKEKRETATLKCYPIPRHDTVYWYQQGPGQDPQFLISFYEKMQSDKGSIPDRFSAQQFSDYHSELNMSSLELGDSALYFCASSPTGKGAYNEQFFGPGTRLTVL.

The sample holds one count of this clone. The chain has TRBV12-5 and TRBJ2-3, with a possible D match to TRBD2 (7 bases). Trimming stripped 1 base from V and 4 bases from J, with 9 bases between. The germline V gene encodes CDR1 LGHNT and CDR2 FRNRAP. There are 14 residues in the CDR3. CDR3: CASGLGGGADTQYF. The CDR3 nucleotides read TGTGCTAGTGGTTTGGGGGGGGGCGCAGATACGCAGTATTTT. The full variable domain, in which reference TRBV12-5 and TRBJ2-3 provide the parts outside the CDR3, is DARVTQTPRHKVTEMGQEVTMRCQPILGHNTVFWYRQTMMQGLELLAYFRNRAPLDDSGMPKDRFSAEMPDATLATLKIQPSEPRDSAVYFCASGLGGGADTQYFGPGTRLTVL.